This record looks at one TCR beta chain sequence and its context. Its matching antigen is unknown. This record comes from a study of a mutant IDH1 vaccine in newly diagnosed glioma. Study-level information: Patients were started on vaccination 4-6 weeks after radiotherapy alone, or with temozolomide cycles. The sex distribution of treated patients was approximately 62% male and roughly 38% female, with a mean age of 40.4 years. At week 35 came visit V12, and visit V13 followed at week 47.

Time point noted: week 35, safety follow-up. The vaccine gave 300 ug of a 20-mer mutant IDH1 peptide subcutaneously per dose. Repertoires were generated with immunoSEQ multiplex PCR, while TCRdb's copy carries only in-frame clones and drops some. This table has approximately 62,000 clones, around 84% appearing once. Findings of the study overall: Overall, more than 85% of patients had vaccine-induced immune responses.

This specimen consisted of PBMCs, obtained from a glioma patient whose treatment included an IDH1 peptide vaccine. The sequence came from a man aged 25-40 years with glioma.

CDR3 loop: CASSVDGLHNEQFF. In DNA, the CDR3 is TGTGCCAGCAGCGTAGACGGCCTCCACAATGAGCAGTTCTTC. The chain has TRBV9 and TRBJ2-1; D is unresolved. The CDR3 runs to 14 residues. In germline, CDR1 is SGDLS, CDR2 YYNGEE. Trimming left V 0 bases short and J 5 bases short, with 9 bases between.